These 10 T cell receptor beta chains came from one sample sequenced in a study of blood T cell repertoires in COVID-19. Clones were read by immunoSEQ multiplex PCR, and TCRdb kept only the in-frame ones, dropping some. The table has some 120,000 clones, roughly four fifths seen once. Specimen: peripheral blood. These TCRs come from a man aged 30-40 years with COVID-19, enrolled during active disease.

This chain connects TRBV3-1 (or the pseudogene TRBV3-2) to TRBJ1-2; 9 bases are shared with TRBD1. J was trimmed by 1 base and V by 1 base; bases with no gene match: 1. CDR1 and CDR2 from the germline V gene are LGHDT and YNNKEL (reference sequence). The CDR3 extends over 15 amino acids. The CDR3 is CASSQAGQGNYGYTF. CDR3 DNA: TGTGCCAGCAGCCAAGCGGGACAGGGTAACTATGGCTACACCTTC.

J is TRBJ1-2 and V is TRBV18; possibly TRBD1 for D (5 bases). The length of the CDR3 is 14 residues. Germline-derived CDR1 and CDR2 are KGHSH and LQKENI. Trimming pared 4 bases from V and 3 bases from J, leaving 12 bases between. The CDR3 sequence is CASSRSAGDYGYTF. In nucleotides, the CDR3 is TGTGCCAGCTCACGCTCAGCGGGGGACTATGGCTACACCTTC.

The chain uses TRBV6-1 and TRBJ2-3; weak D call: TRBD1 (5 bases). The CDR3 runs 15 residues. Between the trimmed V and J ends, which lost 2 bases and 2 bases, there was a span of 11 bases. Germline V gives CDR1 MNHNS, CDR2 SASEGT. For the CDR3, the DNA is TGTGCCAGCAGTGAAAGGGGATTTCCCACAGATACGCAGTATTTT. Encoded protein: CASSERGFPTDTQYF.

This chain uses TRBV4-1 with TRBJ2-7; 9 nucleotides match TRBD2. The CDR3 runs 16 residues. The V gene end was trimmed by 0 bases and the J gene end by 4 bases; junction bases not matched to a gene: 7. CDR1 is MGHRA, CDR2 YSYEKL, per germline. The CDR3 here is CASSQDRTAGGYEQYF. In nucleotides, the CDR3 is TGCGCCAGCAGCCAAGATCGAACAGCGGGAGGATACGAGCAGTACTTC.

Note on this clone: This sample also contains other DNA sequences that code for the same CDR3. The chain combines TRBV9 with TRBJ2-2, with a possible D match to TRBD2 (5 bases). Germline V gene data show CDR1 as SGDLS and CDR2 as YYNGEE. This CDR3 comprises 12 residues. V lost 0 bases and J lost 8, with 5 bases in between. For the CDR3, the DNA is TGTGCCAGCAGCGTAGCGGGAGGGGAGCTGTTTTTT. Translation: CASSVAGGELFF.

Worth noting for this clone: Other nucleotide sequences from this sample produce the same CDR3. This chain connects TRBV3-1 (or the pseudogene TRBV3-2) to TRBJ2-7; the D gene is possibly TRBD2 (5 bases). CDR1 and CDR2 (germline): LGHDT, YNNKEL (reference sequence). The V and J ends lost 3 bases and 4 bases respectively, with 7 bases between them. This CDR3 comprises 12 residues. This CDR3 reads CASSQTTYEQYF. CDR3 DNA sequence: TGTGCCAGCAGCCAGACTACTTACGAGCAGTACTTC.

For this clone: Other nucleotide sequences from this sample produce the same CDR3. The J gene is TRBJ1-2, the V gene TRBV19; 7 bases are a match to TRBD1. With V trimmed by 7 bases and J by 2 bases, 10 bases remained unmatched. The CDR3 extends over 15 amino acids. Germline V gene data show CDR1 as LNHDA and CDR2 as SQIVND (reference sequence). CDR3 sequence reads: CASTNDRAWNYGYTF. Written as DNA, the CDR3 is TGTGCCAGTACTAATGACAGGGCCTGGAACTATGGCTACACCTTC. Full variable domain (missing parts from reference TRBV19 and TRBJ1-2): DGGITQSPKYLFRKEGQNVTLSCEQNLNHDAMYWYRQDPGQGLRLIYYSQIVNDFQKGDIAEGYSVSREKKESFPLTVTSAQKNPTAFYLCASTNDRAWNYGYTFGSGTRLTVV.

This chain joins TRBV19 and TRBJ2-7; 9 nucleotides agree with TRBD2. The ends lost 5 bases at V and 2 bases at J; junction bases unmatched: 10. Germline loops: CDR1 LNHDA, CDR2 SQIVND (reference sequence). The CDR3 runs 16 residues. The DNA of the CDR3 is TGTGCCAGTAGTTCCAGCGGGAGGACCAACCCCTACGAGCAGTACTTC. Translated: CASSSSGRTNPYEQYF.

The chain recombines TRBV5-1 with TRBJ2-7; TRBD2 is a possible D gene (6 bases). V was pared by 0 bases and J by 1 base, with 14 bases between. Germline values: CDR1 SGHRS, CDR2 YFSETQ. CDR3 size: 16 residues. CDR3 region: CASSLEGGKRSYEQYF. CDR3 bases: TGCGCCAGCAGCTTGGAGGGAGGTAAGCGGTCCTACGAGCAGTACTTC.

CDR3 in DNA: TGTGCCAGCAGCGTTGATTTGAGGGAGAGGCAGCCCCAGCATTTT. Protein: CASSVDLRERQPQHF. The chain combines TRBV9 with TRBJ1-5; D unclear. This CDR3 has 15 amino acids. The V end was cut by 2 bases, the J end by 7 bases, with 16 bases between. The germline CDR1 and CDR2 sequences are SGDLS and YYNGEE.